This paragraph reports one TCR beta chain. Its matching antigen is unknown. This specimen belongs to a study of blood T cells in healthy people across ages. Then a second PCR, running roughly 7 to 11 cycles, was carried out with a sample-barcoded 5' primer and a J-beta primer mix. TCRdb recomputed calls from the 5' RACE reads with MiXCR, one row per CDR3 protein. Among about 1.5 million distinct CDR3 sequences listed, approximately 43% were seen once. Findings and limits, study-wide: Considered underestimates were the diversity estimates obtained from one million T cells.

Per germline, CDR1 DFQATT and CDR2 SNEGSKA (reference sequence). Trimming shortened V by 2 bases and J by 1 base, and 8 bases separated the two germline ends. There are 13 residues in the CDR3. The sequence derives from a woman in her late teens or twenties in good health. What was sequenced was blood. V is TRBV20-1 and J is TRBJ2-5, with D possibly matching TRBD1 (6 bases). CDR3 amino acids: CSARQGSQETQYF. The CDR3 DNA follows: TGCAGTGCTAGACAGGGGTCCCAAGAGACCCAGTACTTC.